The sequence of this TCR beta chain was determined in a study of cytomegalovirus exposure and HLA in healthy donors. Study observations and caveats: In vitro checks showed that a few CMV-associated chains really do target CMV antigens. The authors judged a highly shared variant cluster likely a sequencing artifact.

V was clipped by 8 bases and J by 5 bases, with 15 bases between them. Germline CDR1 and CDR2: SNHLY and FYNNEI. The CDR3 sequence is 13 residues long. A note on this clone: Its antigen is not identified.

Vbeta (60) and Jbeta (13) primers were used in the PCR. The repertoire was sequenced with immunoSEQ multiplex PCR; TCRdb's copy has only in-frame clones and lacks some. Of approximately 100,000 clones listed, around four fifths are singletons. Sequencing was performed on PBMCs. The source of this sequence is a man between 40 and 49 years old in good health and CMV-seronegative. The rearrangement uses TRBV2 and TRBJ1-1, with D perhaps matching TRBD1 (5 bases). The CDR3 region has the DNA TGTGCCAGCGCCTCGGGGGGAAGGACTGAAGCTTTCTTT. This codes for CASASGGRTEAFF.